This TCR beta chain emerged from a study of T cell responses to AZD1222 COVID-19 vaccine. Germline assignment: CDR1 SGHTA and CDR2 FQGNSA. The junction had 12 bases not matched to a gene; V was cut back by 3 bases and J by 2 bases. The CDR3 is 18 residues long. General study points: The repertoires were collected only after the peak T cell response. There were vaccine-associated CD4 TCRs across spike, dominant at 160-218 and 743-854. Nearly half of spike-specific TCRs reportedly go after variant regions that carry no mutations.

Libraries were prepared by immunoSEQ multiplex PCR; TCRdb keeps only in-frame clonotypes and omits some of them. Counted here are more than 75,000 clones, about 91% occurring once; the ten biggest clones make up around 8%. As for this clone: Its antigen is still unknown.

The source is an adult who received the AZD1222 COVID-19 vaccine. The rearrangement joins TRBV7-2 to TRBJ2-1; TRBD2 matches at 8 bases. This sample comprised peripheral blood, obtained 28 days after the second AZD1222 dose. CDR3 loop: CASSLYFREGLPYNEQFF. The CDR3 bases are TGTGCCAGCAGCTTGTACTTTCGGGAGGGCCTCCCCTACAATGAGCAGTTCTTC.